This entry lists 21 T cell receptor beta chains sequenced from one sample in a study of T cells in Graves' hyperthyroidism and ophthalmopathy. TCR beta CDR3 regions were amplified from RNA. In the first-round RT-PCR of the TCR CDR3, the HTBI primer set was used. One entry per CDR3 protein results from TCRdb running MiXCR on the multiplex PCR reads. The data hold about 380,000 distinct CDR3 sequences, with about 13% observed a single time. The specimen sequenced was blood. The receptor source for this set is a man aged 30-40 years with Graves' hyperthyroidism that later progressed to Graves' ophthalmopathy.

This clonotype showed up many times. The chain links TRBV7-9 to TRBJ1-1; D ambiguous. V lost 6 bases and J 1 base, leaving 12 bases between the germline ends. Germline CDR1 is SEHNR and CDR2 is FQNEAQ (reference sequence). This CDR3 spans 14 amino acids. In DNA form, the CDR3 reads TGTGCCAGCAGAGATAGGAGCAAGAACACTGAAGCTTTCTTT. It yields the protein CASRDRSKNTEAFF. Looking up the rest from reference TRBV7-9 and TRBJ1-1 gives the full variable domain: DTGVSQNPRHKITKRGQNVTFRCDPISEHNRLYWYRQTLGQGPEFLTYFQNEAQLEKSRLLSDRFSAERPKGSFSTLEIQRTEQGDSAMYLCASRDRSKNTEAFFGQGTRLTVV.

At least ten counts were recorded for this clonotype. The V gene is TRBV12-3 or TRBV12-4, the J gene TRBJ1-5; 10 nucleotides line up with TRBD1. This CDR3 spans 19 amino acids. V trimming: 6 bases; J trimming: 0 bases; junction bases outside the gene matches: 14. The CDR3 sequence is CASSFLRDRGAFSNQPQHF. CDR3 DNA sequence: TGTGCCAGCAGCTTCCTCCGGGACAGGGGCGCCTTTAGCAATCAGCCCCAGCATTTT.

This clonotype was detected ten times or more. The V and J genes are TRBV7-2 and TRBJ2-7; D is uncertain. CDR3 length: 15 residues. The germline gives CDR1 SGHTA, CDR2 FQGNSA. Trimming took 1 base from V and 2 from J, leaving 12 bases between them. This CDR3 is CASSLGGQFPYEQYF. Written as DNA, the CDR3 is TGTGCCAGCAGCTTAGGCGGTCAGTTCCCCTACGAGCAGTACTTC.

The sample holds many counts of this clonotype. This sequence joins TRBV7-2 and TRBJ2-7; 9 positions agree with TRBD2. V lost 3 bases and J lost 5; bases outside the gene matches: 8. CDR1 and CDR2 (germline): SGHTA, FQGNSA. The CDR3 has 15 amino acids. CDR3 amino acids: CASSLVSGGTHEQYF. The CDR3 nucleotides are TGTGCCAGCAGCTTGGTAAGCGGGGGGACCCACGAGCAGTACTTC.

This clonotype came up a few times. The J gene is TRBJ1-2, the V gene TRBV9, with D perhaps TRBD1 (5 bases). The germline gives CDR1 SGDLS, CDR2 YYNGEE. The CDR3 has 16 residues. Trimming shortened V by 3 bases and J by 4 bases, and 19 bases separated the two germline ends. DNA of the CDR3: TGTGCCAGCAGCGAAACAACCCGGGGGGGTTCCTATGGCTACACCTTC. This translates into CASSETTRGGSYGYTF.

On this clonotype itself: Germline and junction disagree at one end, which may indicate a read error. The gene calls are TRBV7-2 and TRBJ1-2; TRBD1 matches 11 bases. In germline, CDR1 is SGHTA, CDR2 FQGNSA. The length of the CDR3 is 15 residues. Here the CDR3 reads CAGSQDRGLNYGYTF. The CDR3 nucleotides read TGTGCCGGCAGCCAGGACAGGGGGCTTAATTATGGCTACACCTTC.

This clonotype appeared many times. The chain combines TRBV12-3 or TRBV12-4 with TRBJ1-1; 9 bases are a match to TRBD1. Unmatched junction bases numbered 4, after V lost 1 base and J lost 4 bases. This CDR3 is built from 15 residues. This CDR3 reads CASSLGQGVITEAFF. CDR3 in DNA: TGTGCCAGCAGTTTAGGACAGGGGGTGATCACTGAAGCTTTCTTT.

This sequence joins TRBV11-3 and TRBJ1-1, with unresolved D. V was cut by 1 base and J by 0 bases, with 6 bases left in between. The CDR3 runs 14 residues. CDR1 is SGHNT, CDR2 YENEEA, per germline. CDR3 residues: CASSLVGVNTEAFF. As DNA, the CDR3 is TGTGCCAGCAGCTTAGTGGGAGTGAACACTGAAGCTTTCTTT.

Ten or more counts support this clonotype. The chain recombines TRBV28 with TRBJ1-1; D might be TRBD1 (5 bases). With 5 bases removed from V and 5 bases from J, the gap between germline ends came to 21 bases. This CDR3 has 16 residues. Germline-derived CDR1 and CDR2 are MDHEN and SYDVKM. CDR3 loop: CASSRVGARGETEAFF. CDR3 DNA sequence: TGTGCCAGCAGTCGGGTCGGGGCGCGGGGTGAGACTGAAGCTTTCTTT.

This clonotype was observed a few times. The J gene is TRBJ1-6, the V gene TRBV9; no firm D call. Trimming stripped 0 bases from V and 7 bases from J, with 11 bases between. This CDR3 comprises 15 residues. Per germline, CDR1 SGDLS and CDR2 YYNGEE. CDR3 in DNA: TGTGCCAGCAGCGTAGAGGGCAGAACAAATTCACCCCTCCACTTT. Its protein is CASSVEGRTNSPLHF.

This clonotype was seen a few times. The gene calls are TRBV9 and TRBJ1-1, with 7 positions matching TRBD1. This CDR3 has 15 residues. Unmatched junction bases numbered 11, after V lost 4 bases and J lost 5 bases. The germline CDR1 and CDR2 sequences are SGDLS and YYNGEE. The DNA for the CDR3 is TGTGCCAGCAGCACCCTTCCGGGACAGTGGACTGAAGCTTTCTTT. The encoded protein is CASSTLPGQWTEAFF.

This clonotype came up many times. The chain combines TRBV24-1 with TRBJ2-2; 8 bases map to TRBD1. Germline CDR1 and CDR2: KGHDR and SFDVKD. After removal of 5 bases from V and 6 bases from J, the junction contained 1 base not matched to a gene. The CDR3 consists of 13 residues. CDR3 nucleotide sequence: TGTGCCACCAGTGCACAGGGGGCCGGGGAGCTGTTTTTT. It yields the protein CATSAQGAGELFF.

The chain couples TRBV7-2 to TRBJ2-6; D is tentatively TRBD1 or TRBD2 (6 bases each). Germline CDR1 reads SGHTA; CDR2 reads FQGNSA. Trimming removed 5 bases from V and 0 bases from J, with 17 bases in between. The CDR3 is 18 amino acids. The CDR3 protein is CASSPRGQRLSGANVLTF. The CDR3 region has the DNA TGTGCCAGCAGCCCCCGGGGGCAAAGACTCTCTGGGGCCAACGTCCTGACTTTC.

The chain employs TRBV10-2 and TRBJ1-5, with 9 bases fitting TRBD1. Unmatched junction bases numbered 5, after V lost 7 bases and J lost 7 bases. The CDR3 sequence is 13 residues long. The germline V gene has CDR1 WSHSY and CDR2 SAAADI. The CDR3, as DNA: TGCGCCAGCACTCGACAGGGGGAACAGCCCCAGCATTTT. Translated, it gives CASTRQGEQPQHF.

The table lists this clonotype with many counts. This rearrangement joins TRBV7-2 to TRBJ1-6, with D possibly being TRBD1 (5 bases). CDR3 length: 15 amino acids. Trimming removed 5 bases at V and 10 bases at J, with 18 bases between. CDR1 is SGHTA and CDR2 is FQGNSA in the germline V gene. CDR3 residues: CASSPSGPIQSPLHF. The CDR3 DNA follows: TGTGCCAGCAGCCCATCAGGGCCTATTCAATCACCCCTCCACTTT.

The genes are TRBV27 and TRBJ1-4; 10 bases match TRBD1. The CDR3 totals 15 residues. Germline values: CDR1 MNHEY, CDR2 SMNVEV (reference sequence). After removal of 1 base from V and 7 bases from J, the junction contained 3 bases not matched to a gene. This CDR3 reads CASSLLGQGFEKLFF. CDR3 DNA sequence: TGTGCCAGCAGTTTATTGGGACAGGGGTTTGAAAAACTGTTTTTT.

This clonotype was detected only a few times. The chain links TRBV10-2 to TRBJ2-1; a weak D match, TRBD2 (6 bases). This CDR3 contains 13 residues. Deletions cut 10 bases from V and 6 bases from J, with 16 bases between. In germline, CDR1 is WSHSY, CDR2 SAAADI. CDR3 sequence: CATHSAGGNEQFF. DNA of the CDR3: TGCGCCACCCACTCCGCCGGGGGCAATGAGCAGTTCTTC.

In regard to this clonotype: This may stem from a read error, because a much larger clone lies one nucleotide away. The chain couples TRBV5-1 to TRBJ1-4, with no clear D. The germline V gene encodes CDR1 SGHRS and CDR2 YFSETQ. This CDR3 spans 15 amino acids. The CDR3 loop is CASSLRALWNEELFF. CDR3 sequence (DNA): TGCGCCAGCAGCTTACGGGCGTTATGGAATGAAGAACTGTTTTTT.

This clonotype was seen at least ten times. The V call is TRBV6-1, the J call TRBJ2-1; 9 nucleotides agree with TRBD1. Per the germline V gene, CDR1 is MNHNS and CDR2 is SASEGT. This CDR3 is built from 15 residues. With V trimmed by 5 bases and J by 6 bases, 8 bases remained unmatched. Here the CDR3 DNA reads TGTGCCAGCAGTTCCGGGACAGGGACCTTCAATGAGCAGTTCTTC. Translated, it gives CASSSGTGTFNEQFF.

This clonotype has at least ten counts. The rearrangement uses TRBV7-6 and TRBJ2-1; TRBD2 aligns across 12 bases. This CDR3 region has 15 residues. V shed 6 bases and J 4 bases; nucleotides not matched to a gene: 4. Germline lookup yields CDR1 SGHVS and CDR2 FNYEAQ. CDR3: CASRLTSGGYNEQFF. The CDR3 coding sequence is TGTGCCAGCAGGCTGACTAGCGGGGGTTACAATGAGCAGTTCTTC.

This clonotype was detected many times. The rearrangement joins TRBV15 to TRBJ1-4; D is ambiguous. From germline, CDR1 is LNHNV and CDR2 YYDKDF (reference sequence). This CDR3 comprises 16 residues. The V and J ends lost 0 bases and 0 bases respectively, with 8 bases between them. The CDR3 is CATSRDYTATNEKLFF. Here the CDR3 DNA reads TGTGCCACCAGCAGAGATTACACAGCAACTAATGAAAAACTGTTTTTT.